This T cell receptor (beta chain) was sequenced in a study of shared T cell receptors in the human thymus. Measured with immunoSEQ multiplex PCR; TCRdb has only the in-frame clones, and not every one. The sample has 700,000 to 750,000 clones; approximately 83% are singletons. Germline V gene data show CDR1 as SGHTA and CDR2 as FQGNSA. The V end was cut by 4 bases, the J end by 0 bases, with 21 bases between. The CDR3 has 18 residues. This same sample was also part of a study on human thymus T cells. That report notes: Thymus tissue was removed during corrective cardiac surgery. Repertoires from thymus and blood appeared to show biased V and J gene usage. Related work found strong thymic repertoire overlap between unrelated individuals.

This chain joins TRBV7-2 and TRBJ1-1, with a possible D match to TRBD1 (6 bases). The sequence was obtained from a girl less than two years old with a congenital heart defect. Sample: thymocytes. The CDR3 DNA sequence: TGTGCCAGCAGCTCTCGGGAGGGGGGCGCGGGGATGAACACTGAAGCTTTCTTT. It specifies CASSSREGGAGMNTEAFF. The full variable domain, completed using reference TRBV7-2 and TRBJ1-1, is GAGVSQSPSNKVTEKGKDVELRCDPISGHTALYWYRQSLGQGLEFLIYFQGNSAPDKSGLPSDRFSAERTGGSVSTLTIQRTQQEDSAVYLCASSSREGGAGMNTEAFFGQGTRLTVV.